One and the same sample provided the 13 T cell receptor beta chains below, sequenced in a study of blood T cell repertoires in COVID-19. Profiling relied on immunoSEQ multiplex PCR, and the TCRdb table lists in-frame clones only, not all of them. The sample has 100,000 to 120,000 clones, about three quarters seen once; the top ten hold approximately 16%. Sequencing was done on a sample of peripheral blood. The receptor set was obtained from a woman aged 80 or over with active or convalescent COVID-19.

The chain is built from TRBV24-1 and TRBJ2-5; 14 nucleotides line up with TRBD2. The germline CDR1 and CDR2 sequences are KGHDR and SFDVKD. CDR3 length: 18 amino acids. V gave up 3 bases and J gave up 4 bases; unmatched junction bases: 9. Written as DNA, the CDR3 is TGTGCCACCAGTGATGCCGGGACTAGCGGGAGATCAGGAGAGACCCAGTACTTC. Translating gives CATSDAGTSGRSGETQYF.

The rearrangement joins TRBV27 to TRBJ1-5; weak D call: TRBD1 (5 bases). CDR3 length: 15 residues. Trimming removed 5 bases from V and 0 bases from J, with 11 bases in between. CDR1 and CDR2 (germline): MNHEY, SMNVEV (reference sequence). This CDR3 reads CASSPQGYSNQPQHF. The CDR3 DNA reads as TGTGCCAGCAGTCCCCAGGGATATAGCAATCAGCCCCAGCATTTT.

V and J are TRBV11-2 and TRBJ2-7; D possibly corresponds to TRBD1 (6 bases). Germline values: CDR1 SGHAT, CDR2 FQNNGV. The V end lost 1 base, the J end lost 1 base, and 11 bases lay between the germline ends. The CDR3 is 15 amino acids. The CDR3 DNA is TGTGCCAGCAGCTTAGGTGGGACAACGTCCTACGAGCAGTACTTC. Its protein product is CASSLGGTTSYEQYF. The complete variable domain, with remaining parts taken from reference TRBV11-2 and TRBJ2-7, reads EAGVAQSPRYKIIEKRQSVAFWCNPISGHATLYWYQQILGQGPKLLIQFQNNGVVDDSQLPKDRFSAERLKGVDSTLKIQPAKLEDSAVYLCASSLGGTTSYEQYFGPGTRLTVT.

The chain couples TRBV11-2 to TRBJ2-1; 10 positions match TRBD2. The V gene's germline CDR1 is SGHAT and CDR2 FQNNGV. This CDR3 has 16 residues. V was clipped by 5 bases and J by 7 bases; unmatched bases: 11. In nucleotides, the CDR3 is TGTGCCAGCAGCGAGCCTGGGGCTAGCGGGAGTAATGAGCAGTTCTTC. Protein sequence: CASSEPGASGSNEQFF. The variable domain in full, completed from reference TRBV11-2 and TRBJ2-1, reads EAGVAQSPRYKIIEKRQSVAFWCNPISGHATLYWYQQILGQGPKLLIQFQNNGVVDDSQLPKDRFSAERLKGVDSTLKIQPAKLEDSAVYLCASSEPGASGSNEQFFGPGTRLTVL.

The CDR3 here is CASSFRMNTEAFF. The CDR3 DNA sequence: TGTGCCAGCAGTTTTAGAATGAACACTGAAGCTTTCTTT. The chain recombines TRBV6-5 with TRBJ1-1; unclear D gene. V was trimmed by 4 bases and J by 0 bases, leaving 6 bases between them. Germline values: CDR1 MNHEY, CDR2 SVGAGI. The CDR3 is 13 residues long.

This clone was seen a single time. The chain has TRBV5-1 and TRBJ2-1; 9 positions match TRBD2. Trimming took 4 bases from V and 7 from J; bases not matched to a gene: 12. The CDR3 is 16 residues long. The germline gives CDR1 SGHRS, CDR2 YFSETQ. Here the CDR3 DNA reads TGCGCCAGCAGCGGCACTAGCGGGCCCCGTGGGAATGAGCAGTTCTTC. Translating it yields CASSGTSGPRGNEQFF.

The J gene is TRBJ2-3, the V gene TRBV2; 9 bases fit TRBD1. The germline V gene encodes CDR1 SNHLY and CDR2 FYNNEI. With V trimmed by 3 bases and J by 6 bases, 7 bases remained unmatched. This CDR3 has 15 amino acids. CDR3 region: CASSDPQGAVDTQYF. CDR3 sequence (DNA): TGTGCCAGCAGTGACCCACAGGGGGCGGTGGATACGCAGTATTTT.

To note about this clone: The sample holds other DNA sequences that translate to the same CDR3. For the CDR3, the DNA is TGCGCCAGCAGCCAACAGGGGTCCTCTTACGAGCAGTACTTC. Translating it yields CASSQQGSSYEQYF. This rearrangement joins TRBV5-1 to TRBJ2-7; 7 bases are shared with TRBD1. The CDR3 extends over 14 amino acids. Germline V lookup: CDR1 SGHRS, CDR2 YFSETQ. Germline trimming cut 4 bases from V and 4 bases from J; bases unmatched to any gene: 8.

This sequence joins TRBV10-3 and TRBJ2-1; maybe TRBD1 (6 bases). V was trimmed by 10 bases and J by 0 bases, leaving 13 bases between them. The CDR3 contains 14 residues. Germline V CDR1 and CDR2: ENHRY, SYGVKD. The CDR3 protein is CATRGWSSYNEQFF. The CDR3 bases are TGTGCCACGAGGGGGTGGAGCTCCTACAATGAGCAGTTCTTC.

In its sample, this clone was seen once. This chain joins TRBV30 and TRBJ2-5, with unresolved D. Deletions cut 8 bases from V and 1 base from J, with 11 bases between. The length of the CDR3 is 12 residues. Germline-derived CDR1 and CDR2 are GTSNPN and SVGIG (reference sequence). The DNA of the CDR3 is TGTGCCCCCCGACAAAGCCAAGAGACCCAGTACTTC. Amino acid sequence: CAPRQSQETQYF. Together with reference TRBV30 and TRBJ2-5, the CDR3 gives the full variable domain: SQTIHQWPATLVQPVGSPLSLECTVEGTSNPNLYWYRQAAGRGLQLLFYSVGIGQISSEVPQNLSASRPQDRQFILSSKKLLLSDSGFYLCAPRQSQETQYFGPGTRLLVL.

V is TRBV15 and J is TRBJ1-1; no reliable D call. Deletions cut 1 base from V and 3 bases from J, with 9 bases between. From germline, CDR1 is LNHNV and CDR2 YYDKDF (reference sequence). The CDR3 consists of 14 residues. The CDR3 spells CATSRGVGYTEAFF. The DNA of the CDR3 is TGTGCCACCAGCAGAGGGGTGGGCTACACTGAAGCTTTCTTT.

Only a few counts were recorded for this clone. V gene TRBV14 combines with J gene TRBJ2-7; 10 bases align to TRBD1. Looked up from germline, CDR1 is SGHDN and CDR2 is FVKESK. V lost 5 bases to trimming and J lost 3 bases; unmatched junction nucleotides: 7. The CDR3 length is 15 residues. Here the CDR3 reads CASSFSTGGNYEQYF. In nucleotides, the CDR3 is TGTGCCAGCAGCTTTTCGACAGGGGGCAACTACGAGCAGTACTTC.

This chain joins TRBV11-2 and TRBJ1-4; D gene uncertain. Germline V gives CDR1 SGHAT, CDR2 FQNNGV. V was shortened by 3 bases and J by 0 bases, with 8 bases between the two germline ends. This CDR3 comprises 15 residues. The CDR3 is CASSFGDTTNEKLFF. The CDR3 DNA reads TGTGCCAGCAGCTTCGGAGATACAACTAATGAAAAACTGTTTTTT. Full variable domain (rest looked up from reference TRBV11-2 and TRBJ1-4): EAGVAQSPRYKIIEKRQSVAFWCNPISGHATLYWYQQILGQGPKLLIQFQNNGVVDDSQLPKDRFSAERLKGVDSTLKIQPAKLEDSAVYLCASSFGDTTNEKLFFGSGTQLSVL.